This passage covers 32 T cell receptor beta chains from one sample sequenced in a study of vaccination and CD4 T cells after COVID-19. These receptors lack a known antigen. The treatment denotes: approximately nine-day PBMC culture with coronavirus spike peptide pools or control peptides (ViraFEST assay). Cultured CD4+ T cell DNA was sequenced using the Oncomine TCR Beta short-read assay. From the PCR reads, TCRdb called clonotypes with MiXCR, one entry per CDR3 protein. The repertoire holds roughly 15,000 distinct CDR3 sequences, with 44% as singletons. The sample comprised CD4+ T cells from blood, cultured in vitro. The receptor source for this set is a human donor who had recovered from COVID-19.

This sequence joins TRBV3-1 and TRBJ1-2; a possible D gene is TRBD1 (5 bases). CDR1 and CDR2 (germline): LGHDT, YNNKEL (reference sequence). V lost 5 bases to trimming and J lost 3 bases, with 10 bases between them. The CDR3 runs to 13 residues. CDR3 in amino acids: CASSGTADYGYTF. The CDR3 DNA sequence: TGTGCCAGCAGCGGGACCGCCGACTATGGCTACACCTTC.

The chain employs TRBV19 and TRBJ2-5; no clear D. CDR3 length: 17 residues. Trimming shortened V by 4 bases and J by 0 bases, and 18 bases separated the two germline ends. Germline V CDR1 and CDR2: LNHDA, SQIVND (reference sequence). Here the CDR3 reads CASSTNPANGYQETQYF. CDR3 coding DNA: TGTGCCAGTAGTACAAACCCGGCTAACGGTTACCAAGAGACCCAGTACTTC.

This chain connects TRBV6-2 or TRBV6-3 to TRBJ2-3; D is unresolved. CDR1 is MNHEY and CDR2 is SVGEGT in the germline V gene. V was shortened by 6 bases and J by 8 bases, with 15 bases between the two germline ends. This CDR3 spans 13 amino acids. CDR3 nucleotides: TGTGCCAGCAGCCAGACCCCGGCGGTTACGCAGTATTTT. Protein product: CASSQTPAVTQYF.

The CDR3 nucleotides read TGTGCCAGCAGCTCCCCAGGGGCCCTGAACACTGAAGCTTTCTTT. Protein product: CASSSPGALNTEAFF. The chain couples TRBV7-9 to TRBJ1-1, with a weak D call TRBD1 (6 bases). The CDR3 covers 15 residues. V was pared by 4 bases and J by 0 bases, with 12 bases between. The germline CDR1 and CDR2 sequences are SEHNR and FQNEAQ (reference sequence).

The chain couples TRBV18 to TRBJ1-4; tentative D call: TRBD1 (6 bases). V lost 3 bases and J lost 8, with 13 bases in between. CDR1 and CDR2 (germline): KGHSH, LQKENI. The CDR3 runs 14 residues. This chain's CDR3 is CASSPGGLNEKLFF. CDR3 bases: TGTGCCAGCTCACCCGGGGGCCTTAACGAAAAACTGTTTTTT.

This clonotype was seen only a few times. In DNA form, the CDR3 reads TGTGCCAGCAGTTTAAGGCAGGGGTATAGCAATCAGCCCCAGCATTTT. The encoded protein is CASSLRQGYSNQPQHF. The chain combines TRBV28 with TRBJ1-5; D possibly corresponds to TRBD1 (6 bases). This CDR3 is 16 amino acids long. Germline V CDR1 and CDR2: MDHEN, SYDVKM. V lost 2 bases and J 0 bases, leaving 11 bases between the germline ends.

The genes are TRBV7-9 and TRBJ2-5, with 9 bases that match TRBD2. V lost 5 bases, J lost 4 bases, and 5 bases stayed unmatched. The CDR3 is 14 amino acids. Germline V gene lookup returns CDR1 SEHNR and CDR2 FQNEAQ (reference sequence). The DNA for the CDR3 is TGTGCCAGCAGCCGAGCGGGAGGAGGAGAGACCCAGTACTTC. This translates into CASSRAGGGETQYF.

The rearrangement joins TRBV6-1 to TRBJ2-2, with 8 bases identical to TRBD1. CDR3 length equals 14 residues. Germline CDR1 is MNHNS and CDR2 is SASEGT. V lost 5 bases, J lost 6 bases, and 5 bases stayed unmatched. The CDR3 nucleotides read TGTGCCAGCAGTAAAACACAGGGGGCCGGGGAGCTGTTTTTT. It translates to CASSKTQGAGELFF.

The genes are TRBV28 and TRBJ2-5; 8 bases map to TRBD2. The CDR3 totals 14 residues. The ends lost 6 bases at V and 3 bases at J; junction bases unmatched: 6. The V gene's germline CDR1 is MDHEN and CDR2 SYDVKM. The CDR3 is CASSRPGGEETQYF. CDR3 sequence (DNA): TGTGCCAGCAGCCGCCCCGGGGGGGAAGAGACCCAGTACTTC.

V usage is TRBV2 and J usage is TRBJ1-2; possible D gene TRBD1, 5 bases. The V and J ends lost 7 bases and 1 base respectively, with 10 bases between them. The CDR3 consists of 13 residues. CDR1 and CDR2 from the germline V gene are SNHLY and FYNNEI. CDR3 sequence (DNA): TGTGCCAGCACAGGGCAAGTTAACTATGGCTACACCTTC. Its translation: CASTGQVNYGYTF.

This chain's CDR3 is CASSYIQARYNEQFF. In DNA, the CDR3 is TGTGCCAGCAGCTACATACAGGCACGCTACAATGAGCAGTTCTTC. The chain recombines TRBV7-2 with TRBJ2-1, with D tentatively TRBD1 (5 bases). This CDR3 is built from 15 residues. V lost 4 bases to trimming and J lost 3 bases, with 13 bases between them. Germline V gives CDR1 SGHTA, CDR2 FQGNSA.

The genes are TRBV25-1 and TRBJ2-5; 7 bases map to TRBD2. V trimming: 3 bases; J trimming: 3 bases; junction bases outside the gene matches: 7. Per germline, CDR1 MGHDK and CDR2 SYGVNS. The CDR3 has 15 amino acids. The DNA of the CDR3 is TGTGCCAGCAGTGATGGGCGGGAGTTAAAAGAGACCCAGTACTTC. Protein sequence: CASSDGRELKETQYF.

This clonotype was seen a few times. The rearrangement links TRBV15 to TRBJ2-3; 8 bases match TRBD2. Germline-derived CDR1 and CDR2 are LNHNV and YYDKDF (reference sequence). V shed 3 bases, J shed 4 bases, and the junction held 12 bases outside the gene matches. The CDR3 is 17 residues long. The CDR3 protein is CATSSPSLAGGADTQYF. For the CDR3, the DNA is TGTGCCACCAGCAGCCCCTCGCTAGCGGGTGGAGCAGATACGCAGTATTTT.

The chain uses TRBV30 and TRBJ2-3; D is perhaps TRBD2 (6 bases). The germline gives CDR1 GTSNPN, CDR2 SVGIG (reference sequence). V was pared by 1 base and J by 13 bases, with 15 bases between. The length of the CDR3 is 12 residues. CDR3 loop: CAWSGDSRSEYF. In nucleotides, the CDR3 is TGTGCCTGGAGTGGGGACTCGAGGAGTGAGTATTTT.

There are a few counts of this clonotype. The chain uses TRBV12-3 or TRBV12-4 and TRBJ2-7; 9 bases map to TRBD1. The V gene end was trimmed by 6 bases and the J gene end by 0 bases; junction bases not matched to a gene: 3. This CDR3 spans 14 amino acids. DNA for the CDR3: TGTGCCAGCAGCCCGACAGGGGGCTCCTACGAGCAGTACTTC. Residues: CASSPTGGSYEQYF.

The V and J genes are TRBV20-1 and TRBJ2-3; TRBD2 matches at 14 bases. The CDR3 loop spans 14 amino acids. J lost 6 bases, V lost 5 bases, and 4 bases had no gene match. The V gene's germline CDR1 is DFQATT and CDR2 SNEGSKA (reference sequence). In DNA, the CDR3 is TGCAGTGCTCGACGACTAGCGGGAGGGGATACGCAGTATTTT. This encodes CSARRLAGGDTQYF.

In its sample, this clonotype was seen once. V is TRBV12-3 or TRBV12-4 and J is TRBJ2-3, with 7 nucleotides matching TRBD2. V lost 6 bases, J lost 0 bases, and 12 bases stayed unmatched. This CDR3 is built from 17 residues. The CDR3 DNA follows: TGTGCCAGCAGACCTACCCTCGTGCGGGGGAGCACAGATACGCAGTATTTT. Translating gives CASRPTLVRGSTDTQYF.

This clonotype was seen a few times. The chain combines TRBV11-2 with TRBJ2-3; D uncertain. Germline-derived CDR1 and CDR2 are SGHAT and FQNNGV. This CDR3 is built from 16 residues. Trimming left V 3 bases short and J 2 bases short, with 15 bases between. The CDR3 nucleotides are TGTGCCAGCAGCTTGATTAGTAGACACATCACAGATACGCAGTATTTT. Protein sequence: CASSLISRHITDTQYF.

The table lists this clonotype with a few counts. The rearrangement uses TRBV7-9 and TRBJ1-2, with D perhaps matching TRBD1 (5 bases). Germline CDR1 and CDR2: SEHNR and FQNEAQ (reference sequence). CDR3 size: 15 residues. Between the trimmed V and J ends, which lost 1 base and 8 bases, there was a span of 17 bases. CDR3 sequence reads: CASSLESTGREGYTF. Written as DNA, the CDR3 is TGTGCCAGCAGCTTAGAGAGCACAGGCAGAGAGGGCTACACCTTC.

The chain carries TRBV20-1 and TRBJ2-5; 8 nucleotides align to TRBD1. V trimming: 5 bases; J trimming: 5 bases; junction bases outside the gene matches: 13. The CDR3 extends over 15 amino acids. Germline V CDR1 and CDR2: DFQATT, SNEGSKA (reference sequence). The CDR3 is CSAGQGDRSAETQYF. CDR3 nucleotide sequence: TGCAGTGCTGGACAGGGAGATCGGTCGGCGGAGACCCAGTACTTC.

This sequence joins TRBV11-2 and TRBJ2-3; 7 bases map to TRBD2. Germline V gene data show CDR1 as SGHAT and CDR2 as FQNNGV. Unmatched junction bases numbered 12, after V lost 6 bases and J lost 6 bases. The CDR3 covers 15 residues. The CDR3 DNA reads as TGTGCCAGCAGGCGGTCCAGCGGGATCGTGGATACGCAGTATTTT. Translating gives CASRRSSGIVDTQYF.

This clonotype was recorded once. This chain links TRBV7-8 with TRBJ2-7; tentatively, D is TRBD2 (5 bases). Trimming removed 3 bases at V and 3 bases at J, with 9 bases between. Germline V gene data show CDR1 as SGHVS and CDR2 as FQNEAQ. CDR3 length equals 13 residues. The CDR3 DNA reads as TGTGCCAGCAGCTTCCAGCGGAACTACGAGCAGTACTTC. This sequence encodes CASSFQRNYEQYF.

The chain combines TRBV5-8 with TRBJ2-2; D gene unclear. The CDR3 extends over 16 amino acids. The germline CDR1 and CDR2 sequences are SGHTS and YDEGEE. Trimming left V 2 bases short and J 0 bases short, with 11 bases between. The CDR3 protein is CASSLIVTTNTGELFF. The CDR3 nucleotides read TGTGCCAGCAGCTTAATCGTGACAACGAACACCGGGGAGCTGTTTTTT.

This chain uses TRBV10-3 with TRBJ2-1, with 12 bases matching TRBD2. Per germline, CDR1 ENHRY and CDR2 SYGVKD. V lost 0 bases, J lost 6 bases, and 6 bases stayed unmatched. The CDR3 sequence is 17 residues long. The CDR3 coding sequence is TGTGCCATCAGTGAGTCGATCCTAGCGGGAGGGCCCAATGAGCAGTTCTTC. This gives the protein CAISESILAGGPNEQFF.

This clonotype was observed a handful of times. The CDR3 region is CASTPARSTGELFF. The CDR3 bases are TGTGCCAGCACCCCGGCCAGGAGCACCGGGGAGCTGTTTTTT. The V call is TRBV7-3, the J call TRBJ2-2; the D is unclear. The CDR3 length is 14 residues. Trimming took 7 bases from V and 4 from J, leaving 13 bases between them. Per germline, CDR1 SGHTA and CDR2 FQGTGA.

This clonotype showed up just once. CDR3 sequence (DNA): TGTGCCAGCAGGACGACTAGCGGGAGGGCTCTTATCTACGAGCAGTACTTC. Protein: CASRTTSGRALIYEQYF. The V call is TRBV6-1, the J call TRBJ2-7; 14 bases fit TRBD2. J gave up 3 bases and V 6 bases, and 10 bases lay outside the gene matches. Germline CDR1 reads MNHNS; CDR2 reads SASEGT. The CDR3 length is 17 residues.

This rearrangement joins TRBV18 to TRBJ1-3, with unresolved D. The V end was cut by 6 bases, the J end by 2 bases, with 11 bases between. CDR1 is KGHSH and CDR2 is LQKENI in the germline V gene. The CDR3 runs to 14 residues. The CDR3: CASSVGNPGNTIYF. DNA of the CDR3: TGTGCCAGCTCTGTGGGGAATCCTGGAAACACCATATATTTT.

This clonotype was seen a handful of times. The chain uses TRBV20-1 and TRBJ1-1; D gene unclear. V was pared by 3 bases and J by 1 base, with 9 bases between. Germline CDR1 is DFQATT and CDR2 is SNEGSKA (reference sequence). CDR3 length: 13 amino acids. Here the CDR3 DNA reads TGCAGTGCTAGTCAAACATGGAACACTGAAGCTTTCTTT. This sequence encodes CSASQTWNTEAFF.

This clonotype was detected a few times. The chain is built from TRBV27 and TRBJ1-5; D may be TRBD1 (5 bases). The V end lost 4 bases, the J end lost 0 bases, and 16 bases lay between the germline ends. The germline V gene encodes CDR1 MNHEY and CDR2 SMNVEV (reference sequence). The CDR3 is 17 residues long. CDR3 DNA sequence: TGTGCCAGCAGTTCCCTAGTCCAGGGTCTTAGCAATCAGCCCCAGCATTTT. Translation gives CASSSLVQGLSNQPQHF.

This clonotype was observed a few times. The gene calls are TRBV20-1 and TRBJ2-5, with D perhaps TRBD1 (5 bases). Germline CDR1 and CDR2: DFQATT and SNEGSKA (reference sequence). Trimming pared 3 bases from V and 5 bases from J, leaving 22 bases between. The length of the CDR3 is 16 residues. Here the CDR3 reads CSASPAGAGIGETQYF. CDR3 sequence (DNA): TGCAGTGCTAGTCCGGCTGGCGCAGGGATCGGGGAGACCCAGTACTTC.

The J gene is TRBJ2-7, the V gene TRBV6-1; TRBD2 matches at 7 bases. V was clipped by 9 bases and J by 0 bases; unmatched bases: 5. Germline values: CDR1 MNHNS, CDR2 SASEGT. The CDR3 is 13 residues long. The CDR3 loop reads CARAGALSYEQYF. The CDR3 DNA is TGTGCCAGGGCGGGAGCACTCTCCTACGAGCAGTACTTC.

The J gene is TRBJ2-1, the V gene TRBV19, with 9 bases fitting TRBD2. The V and J ends lost 2 bases and 8 bases, in that order; junction bases with no gene match: 13. Germline lookup yields CDR1 LNHDA and CDR2 SQIVND (reference sequence). This CDR3 is 17 amino acids long. The CDR3 DNA reads TGTGCCAGTAGTATACAATCGGTGGGGACTAGCAGGGATGAGCAGTTCTTC. It yields the protein CASSIQSVGTSRDEQFF.